This T cell receptor beta chain was captured in a study of blood T cell repertoires in COVID-19 (dated by TCRdb to 2019 to 2021). At the level of the whole study: The collaborator samples originated in the United States, Italy and Spain and spanned the acute and convalescent phases of COVID-19. Subjects who had been exposed to COVID-19, were actively infected with it, or had recovered from it provided the deeply sampled blood TCRbeta repertoires that made up the dataset. The repertoires were released in a freely available public database meant as a resource for research on the immune response to SARS-CoV-2. Where available, HLA class I and class II types were taken from metadata supplied by the sample provider and were not determined by assay-based typing. The prospective study material was composed of cDNA or gDNA derived from T cells, B-cell-depleted T cells, or PBMCs. The samples were drawn from the first 160 participants of the ongoing ImmuneRACE study and from more than 1,000 subjects provided by 6 global collaborators. A de-identified subject ID, COVID-19 status, age in years and sex were almost always included in the sample metadata.

Whole blood was collected in K2EDTA tubes by collaborating institutions according to the institutions' own protocols. Collaborator samples were shipped for TCRbeta analysis as frozen whole blood, isolated PBMCs, or DNA extracted from either sample type. Findings and caveats that apply to the study as a whole: Clinical and demographic metadata were provided uncurated, with the amount varying by source and participant.

To note about this clone: This receptor's antigen is unknown. No per-base quality is available; no much larger clone lies one base away.

TCRbeta CDR3 regions were amplified from genomic DNA by means of the immunoSEQ Assay, a bias-controlled multiplex PCR. As for the authors' bioinformatics: The number of nucleated cells in each sample was estimated from the amplification of reference gene primers within the assay. To quantify the absolute abundance of each unique TCRbeta CDR3 rearrangement, sequence reads were collapsed and filtered. For each sample, productive Simpson clonality was calculated by taking the square root of Simpson's diversity index across productive rearrangements. Drawn from immuneACCESS, this table holds only the in-frame rearrangements with V and J called that TCRdb kept. Clones are partly lost; checked studies trace under half to an unresolved V gene and leave the rest unexplained. That table furnishes V, J and clone size, whereas the DNA furnished D and trimming. This sample has around 100,000 clones in its table, and roughly 79% of those were observed once. The top ten clones comprise approximately 30% of the sample.

In the germline V gene, CDR1 corresponds to SGDLS and CDR2 to YYNGEE. V is shortened by 0 bases, J by 0 bases, and the region joining them spans 9 bases. The CDR3 runs 15 residues from the cysteine to the phenylalanine. CDR3 DNA only is kept here, 45 bases in frame from base 1. This clonotype originated in a man in his sixties or seventies with active or convalescent COVID-19. The sequencing input was peripheral blood. Recombination joined TRBV9 with TRBJ2-5; TRBD2 is possibly the D segment (5 matching bases). The DNA sequence reads TGTGCCAGCAGCGTAGGCGTTAGCGACCAAGAGACCCAGTACTTC. Translated, it reads CASSVGVSDQETQYF.